This TCR beta chain was identified during a study of response to subunit inactivated influenza vaccine. Study-level results: The study's authors posited that every seasonal influenza vaccination enlists few new T cells.

TCRdb ran MiXCR on the RT-PCR reads and lists one entry per CDR3 protein. Of about 500,000 distinct CDR3 sequences in the sample, approximately 15% were seen once. The table lists this clonotype with a few counts. Its antigen is currently unknown. Germline loops: CDR1 DFQATT, CDR2 SNEGSKA (reference sequence). Between the trimmed V and J ends, which lost 3 bases and 5 bases, there was a span of 19 bases. This CDR3 has 15 amino acids. This clonotype was obtained from a man aged 50-75 years who received an inactivated influenza vaccine. The chain uses TRBV20-1 and TRBJ1-2; D is possibly TRBD1 (5 bases). The material was CD4+ T cells sorted from PBMCs, obtained around 25 months after vaccination. The CDR3 DNA is TGCAGTGCTAGTTGGATAAAGGGGCCAGGGTATGGCTACACCTTC. Translation: CSASWIKGPGYGYTF.